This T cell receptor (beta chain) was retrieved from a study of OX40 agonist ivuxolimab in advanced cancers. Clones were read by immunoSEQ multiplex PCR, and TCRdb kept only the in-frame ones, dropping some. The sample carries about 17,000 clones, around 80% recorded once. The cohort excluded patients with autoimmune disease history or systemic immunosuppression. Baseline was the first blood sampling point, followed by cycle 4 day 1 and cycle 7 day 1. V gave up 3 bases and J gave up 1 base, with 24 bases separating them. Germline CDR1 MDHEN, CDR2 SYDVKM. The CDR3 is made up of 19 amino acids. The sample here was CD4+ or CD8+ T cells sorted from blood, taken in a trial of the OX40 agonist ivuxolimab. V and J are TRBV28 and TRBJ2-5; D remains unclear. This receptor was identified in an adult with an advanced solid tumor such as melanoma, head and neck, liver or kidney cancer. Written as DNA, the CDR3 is TGTGCCAGCAGTTTTTATACGTGGGAACACTATCGGGCCCAAGAGACCCAGTACTTC. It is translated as CASSFYTWEHYRAQETQYF.